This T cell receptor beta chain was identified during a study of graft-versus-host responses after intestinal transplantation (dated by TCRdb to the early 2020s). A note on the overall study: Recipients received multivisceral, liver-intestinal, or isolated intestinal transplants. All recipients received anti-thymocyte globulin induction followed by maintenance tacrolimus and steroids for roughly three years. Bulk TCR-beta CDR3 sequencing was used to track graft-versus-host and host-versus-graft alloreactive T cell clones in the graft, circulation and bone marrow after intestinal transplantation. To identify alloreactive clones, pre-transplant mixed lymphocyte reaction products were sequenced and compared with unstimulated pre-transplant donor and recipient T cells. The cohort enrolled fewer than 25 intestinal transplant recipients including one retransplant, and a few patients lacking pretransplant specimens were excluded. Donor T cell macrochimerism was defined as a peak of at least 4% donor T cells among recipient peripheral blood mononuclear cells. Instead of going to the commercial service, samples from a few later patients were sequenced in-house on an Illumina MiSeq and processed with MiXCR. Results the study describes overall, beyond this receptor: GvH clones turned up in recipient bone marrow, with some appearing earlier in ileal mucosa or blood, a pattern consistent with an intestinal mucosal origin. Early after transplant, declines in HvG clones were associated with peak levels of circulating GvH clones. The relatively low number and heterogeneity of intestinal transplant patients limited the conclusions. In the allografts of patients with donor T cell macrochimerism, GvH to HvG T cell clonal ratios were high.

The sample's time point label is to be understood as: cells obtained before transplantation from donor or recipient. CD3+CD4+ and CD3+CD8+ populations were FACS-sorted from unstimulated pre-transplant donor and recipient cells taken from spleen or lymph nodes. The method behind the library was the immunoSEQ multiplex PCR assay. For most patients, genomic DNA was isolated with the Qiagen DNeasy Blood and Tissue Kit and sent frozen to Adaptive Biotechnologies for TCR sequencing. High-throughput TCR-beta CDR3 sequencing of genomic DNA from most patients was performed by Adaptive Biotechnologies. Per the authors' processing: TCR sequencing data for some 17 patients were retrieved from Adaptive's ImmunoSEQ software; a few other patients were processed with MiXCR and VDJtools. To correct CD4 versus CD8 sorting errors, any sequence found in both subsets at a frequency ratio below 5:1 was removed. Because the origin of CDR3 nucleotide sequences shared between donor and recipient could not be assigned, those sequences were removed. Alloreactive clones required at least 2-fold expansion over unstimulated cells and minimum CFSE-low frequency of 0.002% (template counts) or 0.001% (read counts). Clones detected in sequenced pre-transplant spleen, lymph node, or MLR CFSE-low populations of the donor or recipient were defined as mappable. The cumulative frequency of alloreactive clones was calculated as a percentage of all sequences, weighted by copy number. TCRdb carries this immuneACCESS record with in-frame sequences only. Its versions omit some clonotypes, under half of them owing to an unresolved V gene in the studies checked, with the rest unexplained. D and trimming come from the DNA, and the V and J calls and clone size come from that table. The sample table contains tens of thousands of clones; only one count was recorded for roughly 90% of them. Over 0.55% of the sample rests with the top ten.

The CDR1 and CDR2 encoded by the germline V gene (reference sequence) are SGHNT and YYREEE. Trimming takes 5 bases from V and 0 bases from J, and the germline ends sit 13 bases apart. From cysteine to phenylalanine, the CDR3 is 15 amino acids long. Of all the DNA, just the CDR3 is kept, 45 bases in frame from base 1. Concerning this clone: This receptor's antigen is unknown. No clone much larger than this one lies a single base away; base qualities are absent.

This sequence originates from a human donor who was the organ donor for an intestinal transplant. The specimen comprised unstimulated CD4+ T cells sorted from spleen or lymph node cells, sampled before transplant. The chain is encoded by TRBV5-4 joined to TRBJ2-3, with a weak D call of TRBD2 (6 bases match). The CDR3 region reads CASSFNRGSTDTQYF. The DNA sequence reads TGTGCCAGCAGTTTTAATCGGGGGAGCACAGATACGCAGTATTTT.